This TCR beta chain was sequenced during a study of control samples from healthy donors and cancer patients. There are a few counts of this clone. Sequencing was performed with immunoSEQ multiplex PCR; in TCRdb, only in-frame clones are kept and a portion is missing. The repertoire has roughly 30,000 clones, about 85% of them found once; the top ten carry about 3.9%. V was shortened by 0 bases and J by 4 bases, with 10 bases between the two germline ends. Germline V CDR1 and CDR2: LGHNA, YNFKEQ. The CDR3 extends over 14 amino acids. This TCR came from a female donor with melanoma. The chain carries TRBV4-2 and TRBJ2-7; D remains unclear. Material: formalin-fixed, paraffin-embedded tissue. The CDR3, as DNA: TGTGCCAGCAGCCAAGATTGGCTTGGGTACGAGCAGTACTTC. It translates to CASSQDWLGYEQYF.